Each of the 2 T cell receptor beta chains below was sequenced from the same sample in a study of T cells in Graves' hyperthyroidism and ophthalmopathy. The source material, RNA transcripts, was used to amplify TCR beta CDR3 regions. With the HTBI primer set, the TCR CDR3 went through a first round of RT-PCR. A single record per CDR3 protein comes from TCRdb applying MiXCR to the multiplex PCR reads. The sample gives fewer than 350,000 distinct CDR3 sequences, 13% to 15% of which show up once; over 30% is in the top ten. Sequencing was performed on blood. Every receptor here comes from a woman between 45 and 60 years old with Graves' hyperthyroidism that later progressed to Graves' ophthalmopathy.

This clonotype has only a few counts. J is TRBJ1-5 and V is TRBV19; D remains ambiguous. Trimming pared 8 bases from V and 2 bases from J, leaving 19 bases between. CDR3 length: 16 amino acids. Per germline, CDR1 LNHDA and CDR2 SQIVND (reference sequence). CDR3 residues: CASSISAGQGNQPQHF. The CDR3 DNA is TGTGCCAGTTCCATAAGCGCGGGTCAGGGCAATCAGCCCCAGCATTTT.

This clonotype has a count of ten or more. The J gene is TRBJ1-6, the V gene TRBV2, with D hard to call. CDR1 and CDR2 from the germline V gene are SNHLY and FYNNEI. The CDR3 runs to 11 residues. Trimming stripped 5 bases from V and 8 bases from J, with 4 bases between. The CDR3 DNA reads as TGTGCCAGCAGTTATGATTCACCCCTCCACTTT. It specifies CASSYDSPLHF.